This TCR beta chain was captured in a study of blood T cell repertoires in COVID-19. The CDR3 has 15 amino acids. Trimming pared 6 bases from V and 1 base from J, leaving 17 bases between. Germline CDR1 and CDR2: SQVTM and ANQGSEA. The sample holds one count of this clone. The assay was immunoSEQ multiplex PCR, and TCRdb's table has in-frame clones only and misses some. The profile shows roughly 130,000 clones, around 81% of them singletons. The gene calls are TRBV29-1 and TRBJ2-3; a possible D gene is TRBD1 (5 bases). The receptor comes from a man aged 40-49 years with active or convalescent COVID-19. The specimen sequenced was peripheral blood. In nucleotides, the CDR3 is TGCAGCGTCGCGTTAGGGGTAGGGGGCACAGATACGCAGTATTTT. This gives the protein CSVALGVGGTDTQYF.